This is a list of T cell receptor beta chains from one sample in a study of cytomegalovirus exposure and HLA in healthy donors. This table comes from immunoSEQ multiplex PCR, and its TCRdb copy is limited to in-frame clones, with some not included. The sample lists 85,000 to 110,000 clones, approximately 70% occurring once. The sample taken for sequencing was PBMCs. The receptors here all came from a woman in her forties or fifties in good health and CMV-seronegative. Both conserved end residues are part of each CDR3. The order of the fields is clone size, D gene, J gene, V gene, CDR3 protein, CDR3 DNA. D genes are given only for firm matches. Clone size is stated in some rows and not others, as once, few, many or a class when expanded.

abundance: once; d_gene: .; j_gene: TRBJ2-2; v_gene: TRBV7-9; CDR3aa: CASSLVLDSRGTGELFF; CDR3nt: TGTGCCAGCAGCTTAGTCCTGGACAGTCGAGGCACCGGGGAGCTGTTTTTT
abundance: .; d_gene: .; j_gene: TRBJ2-7; v_gene: TRBV4-2; CDR3aa: CASSQDNMEGYEQYF; CDR3nt: TGTGCCAGCAGCCAAGACAACATGGAGGGCTACGAGCAGTACTTC
abundance: .; d_gene: TRBD1; j_gene: TRBJ2-7; v_gene: TRBV7-9; CDR3aa: CASTRPGQGGEQYF; CDR3nt: TGTGCCAGCACCCGCCCGGGACAGGGGGGCGAGCAGTACTTC
abundance: .; d_gene: .; j_gene: TRBJ2-7; v_gene: TRBV28; CDR3aa: CASSHSYEQYF; CDR3nt: TGTGCCAGCAGCCATTCCTACGAGCAGTACTTC
abundance: .; d_gene: .; j_gene: TRBJ2-3; v_gene: TRBV11-2; CDR3aa: CASSPRGPVGTDTQYF; CDR3nt: TGTGCCAGCAGCCCCAGGGGCCCGGTAGGCACAGATACGCAGTATTTT
abundance: .; d_gene: .; j_gene: TRBJ1-2; v_gene: TRBV9; CDR3aa: CASSVAPGGGQNNYGYTF; CDR3nt: TGTGCCAGCAGCGTAGCCCCGGGGGGGGGACAAAATAACTATGGCTACACCTTC
abundance: .; d_gene: .; j_gene: TRBJ2-3; v_gene: TRBV7-2; CDR3aa: CASSSYSSMTDTQYF; CDR3nt: TGTGCCAGCAGCTCCTATTCTTCGATGACAGATACGCAGTATTTT
abundance: .; d_gene: .; j_gene: TRBJ2-3; v_gene: TRBV15; CDR3aa: CATRAVWGPSTDTQYF; CDR3nt: TGTGCCACTCGGGCCGTGTGGGGGCCTAGCACAGATACGCAGTATTTT
abundance: .; d_gene: TRBD2; j_gene: TRBJ2-7; v_gene: TRBV18; CDR3aa: CASSPYPRTSETYEQYF; CDR3nt: TGTGCCAGCTCGCCCTACCCACGGACTAGCGAAACCTACGAGCAGTACTTC
abundance: .; d_gene: .; j_gene: TRBJ2-1; v_gene: TRBV5-1; CDR3aa: CASSLGVNEQFF; CDR3nt: TGCGCCAGCTCTCTAGGGGTGAATGAGCAGTTCTTC
abundance: .; d_gene: .; j_gene: TRBJ1-6; v_gene: TRBV10-1; CDR3aa: CASSDDTYNSPLHF; CDR3nt: TGCGCCAGCAGTGACGATACTTATAATTCACCCCTCCACTTT
abundance: .; d_gene: .; j_gene: TRBJ2-5; v_gene: TRBV4-2; CDR3aa: CASSQDGGEKTQYF; CDR3nt: TGTGCCAGCAGCCAAGATGGTGGGGAGAAGACCCAGTACTTC
abundance: few; d_gene: TRBD1; j_gene: TRBJ2-2; v_gene: TRBV18; CDR3aa: CASSLGTGNTGELFF; CDR3nt: TGTGCCAGCTCTTTAGGGACAGGGAACACCGGGGAGCTGTTTTTT
abundance: .; d_gene: TRBD1; j_gene: TRBJ2-7; v_gene: TRBV11-2; CDR3aa: CASSLATGGSYEQYF; CDR3nt: TGTGCCAGCAGCTTAGCGACAGGGGGCTCCTACGAGCAGTACTTC
abundance: .; d_gene: TRBD1; j_gene: TRBJ2-3; v_gene: TRBV6-4; CDR3aa: CASSEGTARTDTQYF; CDR3nt: TGTGCCAGCAGTGAAGGGACAGCCCGCACAGATACGCAGTATTTT
abundance: .; d_gene: TRBD1; j_gene: TRBJ2-5; v_gene: TRBV15; CDR3aa: CATSRVGTGQETQYF; CDR3nt: TGTGCCACCAGCAGAGTCGGGACAGGGCAAGAGACCCAGTACTTC
abundance: .; d_gene: .; j_gene: TRBJ2-1; v_gene: TRBV6-5; CDR3aa: CARGQLIYNEQFF; CDR3nt: TGTGCCCGCGGACAGTTGATTTACAATGAGCAGTTCTTC
abundance: .; d_gene: TRBD2; j_gene: TRBJ2-5; v_gene: TRBV9; CDR3aa: CASSLRTSGDDQETQYF; CDR3nt: TGTGCCAGCAGCTTGCGGACTAGCGGGGACGACCAAGAGACCCAGTACTTC
abundance: .; d_gene: .; j_gene: TRBJ1-6; v_gene: TRBV7-6; CDR3aa: CASSPRGDSPLHF; CDR3nt: TGTGCCAGCAGCCCTCGGGGGGATTCACCCCTCCACTTT
abundance: few; d_gene: TRBD2; j_gene: TRBJ2-7; v_gene: TRBV9; CDR3aa: CASSPRLAGGVNEQYF; CDR3nt: TGTGCCAGCAGCCCGAGACTAGCGGGAGGGGTGAACGAGCAGTACTTC
abundance: .; d_gene: .; j_gene: TRBJ2-3; v_gene: TRBV11-2; CDR3aa: CASSENPISSTDTQYF; CDR3nt: TGTGCCAGCAGCGAGAACCCAATTTCTAGCACAGATACGCAGTATTTT
abundance: .; d_gene: .; j_gene: TRBJ2-1; v_gene: TRBV14; CDR3aa: CASSQVGRGEQFF; CDR3nt: TGTGCCAGCAGCCAAGTTGGTAGAGGTGAGCAGTTCTTC
abundance: few; d_gene: .; j_gene: TRBJ1-2; v_gene: TRBV19; CDR3aa: CASSFREANYGYTF; CDR3nt: TGTGCCAGTAGTTTCAGGGAAGCCAACTATGGCTACACCTTC
abundance: few; d_gene: .; j_gene: TRBJ1-4; v_gene: TRBV7-9; CDR3aa: CASSANSATNEKLFF; CDR3nt: TGTGCCAGCAGCGCCAACTCGGCAACTAATGAAAAACTGTTTTTT